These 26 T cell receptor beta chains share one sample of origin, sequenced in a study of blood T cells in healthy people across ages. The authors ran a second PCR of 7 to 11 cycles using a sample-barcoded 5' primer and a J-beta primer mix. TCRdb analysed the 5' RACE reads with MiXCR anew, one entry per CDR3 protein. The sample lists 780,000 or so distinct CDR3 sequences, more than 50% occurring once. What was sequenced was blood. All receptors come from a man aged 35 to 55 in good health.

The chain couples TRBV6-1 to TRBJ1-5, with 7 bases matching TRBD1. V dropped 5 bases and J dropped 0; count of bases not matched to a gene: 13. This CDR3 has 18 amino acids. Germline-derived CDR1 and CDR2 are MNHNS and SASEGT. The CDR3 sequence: CASSPGTAYGYSNQPQHF. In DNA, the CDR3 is TGTGCCAGCAGTCCCGGGACAGCCTATGGGTATAGCAATCAGCCCCAGCATTTT.

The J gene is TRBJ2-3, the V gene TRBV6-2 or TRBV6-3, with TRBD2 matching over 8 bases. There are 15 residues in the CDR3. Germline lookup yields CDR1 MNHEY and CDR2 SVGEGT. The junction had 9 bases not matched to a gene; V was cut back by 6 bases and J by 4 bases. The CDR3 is CASRSLAAESDTQYF. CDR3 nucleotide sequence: TGTGCCAGCAGATCACTAGCGGCCGAATCAGATACGCAGTATTTT.

CDR3: CSGTGQGDTGELFF. Written as DNA, the CDR3 is TGCAGCGGAACGGGACAGGGTGACACCGGGGAGCTGTTTTTT. This chain links TRBV29-1 with TRBJ2-2, with 9 positions matching TRBD1. Germline V gene data show CDR1 as SQVTM and CDR2 as ANQGSEA. The trim removed 7 bases at V and 3 bases at J, leaving 6 bases unmatched. This CDR3 has 14 residues.

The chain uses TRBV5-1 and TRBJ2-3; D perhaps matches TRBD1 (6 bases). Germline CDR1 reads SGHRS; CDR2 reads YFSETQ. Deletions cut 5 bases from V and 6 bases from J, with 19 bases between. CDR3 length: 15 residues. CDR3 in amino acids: CASSLDRPPADTQYF. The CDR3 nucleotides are TGCGCCAGCAGTTTAGACAGGCCCCCGGCGGATACGCAGTATTTT.

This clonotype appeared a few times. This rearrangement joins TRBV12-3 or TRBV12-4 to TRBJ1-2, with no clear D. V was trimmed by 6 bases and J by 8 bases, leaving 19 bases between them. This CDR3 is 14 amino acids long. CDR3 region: CASSRKSLLGGYTF. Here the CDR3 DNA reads TGTGCCAGCAGCCGAAAATCCCTCCTAGGCGGCTACACCTTC.

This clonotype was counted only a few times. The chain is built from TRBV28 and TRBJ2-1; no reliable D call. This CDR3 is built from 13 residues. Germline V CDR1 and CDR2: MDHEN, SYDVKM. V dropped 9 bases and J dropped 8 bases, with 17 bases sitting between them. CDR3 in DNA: TGTGCCAGTAACGGTGTGTACACCGATGAGCAGTTCTTC. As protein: CASNGVYTDEQFF.

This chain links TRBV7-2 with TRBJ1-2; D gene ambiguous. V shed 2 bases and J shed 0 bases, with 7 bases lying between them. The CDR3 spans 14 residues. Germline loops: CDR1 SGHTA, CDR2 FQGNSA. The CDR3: CASSLTVSNYGYTF. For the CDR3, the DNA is TGTGCCAGCAGCTTAACGGTCTCTAACTATGGCTACACCTTC.

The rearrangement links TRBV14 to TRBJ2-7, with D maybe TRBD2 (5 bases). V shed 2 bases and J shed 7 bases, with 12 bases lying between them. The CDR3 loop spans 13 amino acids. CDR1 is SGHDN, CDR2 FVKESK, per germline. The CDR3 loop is CASSQFGGGEQYF. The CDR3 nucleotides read TGTGCCAGCAGCCAATTCGGAGGCGGGGAGCAGTACTTC.

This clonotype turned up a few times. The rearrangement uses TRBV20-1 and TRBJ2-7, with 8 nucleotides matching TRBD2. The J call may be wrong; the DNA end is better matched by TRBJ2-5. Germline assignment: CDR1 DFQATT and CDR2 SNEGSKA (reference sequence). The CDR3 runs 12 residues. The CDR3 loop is CSASSSGETQYF. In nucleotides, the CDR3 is TGCAGTGCTAGCTCTAGCGGGGAGACCCAGTACTTC.

Here the CDR3 reads CSADLNGYTF. The CDR3 DNA follows: TGCAGCGCCGATTTAAATGGCTACACCTTC. This chain uses TRBV29-1 with TRBJ1-2, with D hard to call. V was shortened by 7 bases and J by 6 bases, with 9 bases between the two germline ends. The CDR3 has 10 amino acids. Per the germline V gene, CDR1 is SQVTM and CDR2 is ANQGSEA.

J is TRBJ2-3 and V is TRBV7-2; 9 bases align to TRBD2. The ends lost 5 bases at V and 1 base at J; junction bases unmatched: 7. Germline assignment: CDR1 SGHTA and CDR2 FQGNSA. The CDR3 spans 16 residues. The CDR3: CASSTRSSGGTDTQYF. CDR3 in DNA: TGTGCCAGCAGCACAAGGTCTAGCGGGGGCACAGATACGCAGTATTTT.

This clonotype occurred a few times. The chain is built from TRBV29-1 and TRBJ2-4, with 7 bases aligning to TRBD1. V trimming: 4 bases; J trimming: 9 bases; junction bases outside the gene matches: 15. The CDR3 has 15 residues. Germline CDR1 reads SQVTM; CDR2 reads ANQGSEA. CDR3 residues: CSVALTNTGEGIQYF. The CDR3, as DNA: TGCAGCGTTGCCCTCACCAATACAGGGGAAGGCATTCAGTACTTC. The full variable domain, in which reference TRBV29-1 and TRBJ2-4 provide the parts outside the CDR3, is SAVISQKPSRDICQRGTSLTIQCQVDSQVTMMFWYRQQPGQSLTLIATANQGSEATYESGFVIDKFPISRPNLTFSTLTVSNMSPEDSSIYLCSVALTNTGEGIQYFGAGTRLSVL.

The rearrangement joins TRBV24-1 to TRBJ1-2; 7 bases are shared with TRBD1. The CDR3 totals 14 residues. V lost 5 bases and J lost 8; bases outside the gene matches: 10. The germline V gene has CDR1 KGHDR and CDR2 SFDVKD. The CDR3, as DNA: TGTGCCACCAGTGGTCGACAGGGTTTCAACGGCTACACCTTC. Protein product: CATSGRQGFNGYTF.

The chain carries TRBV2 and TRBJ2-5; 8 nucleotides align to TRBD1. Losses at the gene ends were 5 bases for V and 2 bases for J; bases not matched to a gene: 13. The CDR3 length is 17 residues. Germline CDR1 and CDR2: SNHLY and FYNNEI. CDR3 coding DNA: TGTGCCAGCAGTCCAGGGGGCTTTATTGAGTTTCAAGAGACCCAGTACTTC. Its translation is CASSPGGFIEFQETQYF.

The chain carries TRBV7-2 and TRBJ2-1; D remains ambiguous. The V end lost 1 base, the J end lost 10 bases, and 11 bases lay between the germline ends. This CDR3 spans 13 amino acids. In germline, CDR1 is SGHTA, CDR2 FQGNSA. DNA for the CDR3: TGTGCCAGCAGCTTAGAGGCTCTCGGAGAGCAGTTCTTC. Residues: CASSLEALGEQFF.

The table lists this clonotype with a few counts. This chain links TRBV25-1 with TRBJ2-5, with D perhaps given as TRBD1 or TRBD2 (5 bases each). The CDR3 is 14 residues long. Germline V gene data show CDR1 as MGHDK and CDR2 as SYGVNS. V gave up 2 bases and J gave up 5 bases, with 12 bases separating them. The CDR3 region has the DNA TGTGCCAGCAGTGAAGGGGCAGGGACCGAGACCCAGTACTTC. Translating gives CASSEGAGTETQYF.

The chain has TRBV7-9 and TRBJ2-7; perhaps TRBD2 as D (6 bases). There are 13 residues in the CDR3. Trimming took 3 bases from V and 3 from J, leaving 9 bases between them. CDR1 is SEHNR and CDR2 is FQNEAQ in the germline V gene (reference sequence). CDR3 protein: CASSFETSYEQYF. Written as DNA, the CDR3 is TGTGCCAGCAGCTTTGAGACTAGCTACGAGCAGTACTTC.

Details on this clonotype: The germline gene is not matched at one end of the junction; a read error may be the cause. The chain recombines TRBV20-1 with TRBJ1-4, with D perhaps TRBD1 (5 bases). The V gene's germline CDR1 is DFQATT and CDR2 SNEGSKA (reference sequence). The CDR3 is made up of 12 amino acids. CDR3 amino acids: CSARGRGEKLFF. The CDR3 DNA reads TGCAGTGCCAGAGGCCGGGGGGAAAAACTGTTTTTT.

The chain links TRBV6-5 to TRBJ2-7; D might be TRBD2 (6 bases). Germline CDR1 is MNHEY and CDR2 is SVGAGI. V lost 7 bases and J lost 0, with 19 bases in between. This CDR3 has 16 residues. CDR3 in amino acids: CASMRRTGVISYEQYF. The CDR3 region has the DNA TGTGCCAGCATGAGACGCACGGGAGTAATCTCCTACGAGCAGTACTTC.

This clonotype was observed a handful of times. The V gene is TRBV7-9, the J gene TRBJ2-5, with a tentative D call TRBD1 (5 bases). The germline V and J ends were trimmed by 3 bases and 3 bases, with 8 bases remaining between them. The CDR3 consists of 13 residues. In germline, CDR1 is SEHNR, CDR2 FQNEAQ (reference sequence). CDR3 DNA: TGTGCCAGCAGCTTTTCAGGGAAAGAGACCCAGTACTTC. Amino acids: CASSFSGKETQYF.

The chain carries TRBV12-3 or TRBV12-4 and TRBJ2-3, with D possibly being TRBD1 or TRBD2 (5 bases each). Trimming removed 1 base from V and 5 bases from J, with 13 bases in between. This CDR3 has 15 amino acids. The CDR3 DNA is TGTGCCAGCAGTTTAGGTTTAGGGACCGGAGATACGCAGTATTTT. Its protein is CASSLGLGTGDTQYF.

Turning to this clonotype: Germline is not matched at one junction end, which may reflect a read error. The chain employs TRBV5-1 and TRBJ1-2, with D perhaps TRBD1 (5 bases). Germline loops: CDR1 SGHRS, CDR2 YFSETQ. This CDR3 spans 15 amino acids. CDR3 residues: CTSSLGRDVGYGYTF. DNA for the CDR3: TGCACCAGCAGCCTGGGACGTGATGTGGGCTATGGCTACACCTTC.

DNA for the CDR3: TGTGCCAGCAGACAAATTCGGGCTAGCGGGGGGAATGAGCAGTTCTTC. Encoded protein: CASRQIRASGGNEQFF. The V call is TRBV25-1, the J call TRBJ2-1; 11 nucleotides align to TRBD2. Losses at the gene ends were 6 bases for V and 7 bases for J; bases not matched to a gene: 11. CDR3 length equals 16 residues. CDR1 and CDR2 (germline): MGHDK, SYGVNS.

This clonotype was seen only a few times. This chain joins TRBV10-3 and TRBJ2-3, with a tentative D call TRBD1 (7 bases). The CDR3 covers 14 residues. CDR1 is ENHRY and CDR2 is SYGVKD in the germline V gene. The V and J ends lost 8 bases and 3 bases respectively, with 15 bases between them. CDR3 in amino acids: CAIRAGQQTDTQYF. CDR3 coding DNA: TGTGCCATCCGTGCGGGACAGCAAACAGATACGCAGTATTTT.

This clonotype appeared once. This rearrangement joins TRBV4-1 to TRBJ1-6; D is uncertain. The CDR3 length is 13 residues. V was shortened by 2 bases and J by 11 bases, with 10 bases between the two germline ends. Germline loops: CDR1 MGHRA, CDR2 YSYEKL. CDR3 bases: TGCGCCAGCAGCCAACATTTCGTTCCACCCCTCCACTTT. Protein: CASSQHFVPPLHF.

CDR3: CASSSRGPTSTDTQYF. The DNA for the CDR3 is TGTGCCAGCAGCTCGCGAGGCCCCACTAGCACAGATACGCAGTATTTT. This sequence joins TRBV7-2 and TRBJ2-3; D unclear. Germline V gives CDR1 SGHTA, CDR2 FQGNSA. The CDR3 length is 16 residues. The V end was cut by 4 bases, the J end by 0 bases, with 14 bases between.